This entry lists 32 T cell receptor beta chains sequenced from one sample in a study of blood T cells in healthy people across ages. It was with a sample-barcoded 5' primer and a J-beta primer mix that a second PCR of about 6 to 11 cycles was run. From the 5' RACE reads, TCRdb called clonotypes with MiXCR, one entry per CDR3 protein. The sample holds 1.5 million to 1.8 million distinct CDR3 sequences, around 40% seen once. Sequences were obtained from blood. The receptors were sampled from a woman in her late teens or twenties in good health.

In DNA form, the CDR3 reads TGTGCCAGCAGTTACTCGAAGTACGAGGGAGGTTACAATGAGCAGTTCTTC. This encodes CASSYSKYEGGYNEQFF. This chain uses TRBV6-2 or TRBV6-3 with TRBJ2-1; D is possibly TRBD2 (6 bases). Germline CDR1 reads MNHEY; CDR2 reads SVGEGT. The CDR3 is made up of 17 amino acids. V lost 0 bases, J lost 4 bases, and 16 bases lay in between.

V usage is TRBV12-3 or TRBV12-4 and J usage is TRBJ2-5; a weak D match, TRBD1 (5 bases). This CDR3 spans 14 amino acids. V lost 5 bases to trimming and J lost 3 bases, with 13 bases between them. CDR3 bases: TGTGCCAGCAGTGTTAACTTAGGGGAAGAGACCCAGTACTTC. As protein: CASSVNLGEETQYF.

This rearrangement joins TRBV20-1 to TRBJ1-5; D remains ambiguous. Germline V gene lookup returns CDR1 DFQATT and CDR2 SNEGSKA (reference sequence). The CDR3 contains 12 residues. With 6 bases removed from V and 2 bases from J, the gap between germline ends came to 8 bases. CDR3 sequence reads: CSAHHGNQPQHF. The CDR3 DNA reads TGCAGTGCCCACCATGGCAATCAGCCCCAGCATTTT.

This clonotype appeared a single time. The V gene is TRBV28, the J gene TRBJ2-4; D is ambiguous. The germline CDR1 and CDR2 sequences are MDHEN and SYDVKM. Trimming left V 7 bases short and J 1 base short, with 20 bases between. CDR3 length: 17 residues. CDR3 amino acids: CASTAVSAPLAKNIQYF. The CDR3 DNA reads as TGTGCCAGCACCGCCGTCAGTGCCCCCTTGGCCAAAAACATTCAGTACTTC.

There are a few counts of this clonotype. The CDR3 region has the DNA TGTGCCAGCAGTCACATGACCGGGGAGCTGTTTTTT. This encodes CASSHMTGELFF. The chain has TRBV12-3 or TRBV12-4 and TRBJ2-2, with D hard to call. The CDR3 is 12 residues long. V was pared by 5 bases and J by 5 bases, with 6 bases between.

On this clonotype itself: A read error is possible here, since a much larger clone lies one base away. The chain combines TRBV9 with TRBJ2-1; no definite D call. The V gene lost 0 bases and the J gene lost 6 bases, with 4 bases spanning the gap. Germline-derived CDR1 and CDR2 are SGDLS and YYNGEE. There are 12 residues in the CDR3. The CDR3 DNA reads as TGTGCCAGCAGCGTAGGTATCAATGAGCAGTTCTTC. It codes for CASSVGINEQFF.

The chain carries TRBV4-1 and TRBJ1-2, with 7 bases matching TRBD1. The germline CDR1 and CDR2 sequences are MGHRA and YSYEKL. Unmatched junction bases numbered 6, after V lost 5 bases and J lost 0 bases. The CDR3 is 15 amino acids. The CDR3 coding sequence is TGCGCCAGCAGCGCGGGACAGCTGTCTAACTATGGCTACACCTTC. Its protein is CASSAGQLSNYGYTF.

This clonotype was picked up a small number of times. The CDR3 DNA sequence: TGCGCCAGCAGCCAAGAGAGTCCCGGGAGCCTGCAGGTCCACGAGCAGTACTTC. It specifies CASSQESPGSLQVHEQYF. The chain joins TRBV4-1 to TRBJ2-7; a weak D match, TRBD2 (6 bases). V lost 0 bases and J lost 5, with 23 bases in between. The CDR3 contains 18 residues. Germline CDR1 reads MGHRA; CDR2 reads YSYEKL.

V and J are TRBV12-3 or TRBV12-4 and TRBJ2-4, with a possible D match to TRBD1 (6 bases). This CDR3 comprises 13 residues. The ends were cut back, 7 bases at V and 8 bases at J, with 15 bases in the middle. The CDR3 DNA sequence: TGTGCCAGCAACTCCAACAGGGACGACATTCAGTACTTC. This encodes CASNSNRDDIQYF.

The chain combines TRBV29-1 with TRBJ1-1, with D possibly being TRBD1 (5 bases). This CDR3 is 15 amino acids long. From germline, CDR1 is SQVTM and CDR2 ANQGSEA. V shed 1 base and J shed 1 base, with 13 bases lying between them. The CDR3 coding sequence is TGCAGCGTTGAAGTCTCTGGGACCAAGAACACTGAAGCTTTCTTT. It encodes CSVEVSGTKNTEAFF.

The V call is TRBV7-2, the J call TRBJ1-1, with no clear D. V lost 1 base and J 8 bases, leaving 14 bases between the germline ends. From germline, CDR1 is SGHTA and CDR2 FQGNSA. CDR3 length: 14 amino acids. The chain's CDR3 is CASSLDPEPREAFF. DNA of the CDR3: TGTGCCAGCAGCTTAGACCCTGAGCCGAGAGAAGCTTTCTTT.

This clonotype has a single count. This sequence joins TRBV20-1 and TRBJ2-7, with D perhaps matching TRBD1 or TRBD2 (5 bases each). This CDR3 region has 11 residues. The V gene's germline CDR1 is DFQATT and CDR2 SNEGSKA (reference sequence). Here the CDR3 DNA reads TGCAATGGGTGGGGGACCTACGAGCAGTACTTC. It encodes CNGWGTYEQYF.

CDR3 nucleotides: TGTGCCAGCAGAGGGACGCAATCCTACGAGCAGTACTTC. This sequence encodes CASRGTQSYEQYF. The chain combines TRBV12-3 or TRBV12-4 with TRBJ2-7; TRBD1 or TRBD2 may be the D gene (5 bases each). This CDR3 spans 13 amino acids. The V gene lost 6 bases and the J gene lost 1 base, with 10 bases spanning the gap.

J is TRBJ2-7 and V is TRBV5-1; D call uncertain. Germline CDR1 reads SGHRS; CDR2 reads YFSETQ. Trimming cost V 1 base and J 0 bases, with 11 bases left between them. The CDR3 is 15 residues long. In nucleotides, the CDR3 is TGCGCCAGCAGCTTGTTCTCGGAAAGCTCCTACGAGCAGTACTTC. Translated: CASSLFSESSYEQYF.

This clonotype occurred many times. This sequence joins TRBV2 and TRBJ2-4; 8 nucleotides align to TRBD1. The V gene end was trimmed by 9 bases and the J gene end by 4 bases; junction bases not matched to a gene: 2. Germline loops: CDR1 SNHLY, CDR2 FYNNEI. The CDR3 totals 12 residues. This chain's CDR3 is CASDRGKNIQYF. The CDR3 coding sequence is TGTGCCAGTGACAGGGGAAAAAACATTCAGTACTTC.

The chain combines TRBV14 with TRBJ2-3; D is unclear. CDR1 and CDR2 from the germline V gene are SGHDN and FVKESK. V was clipped by 0 bases and J by 4 bases, with 14 bases between them. The CDR3 contains 16 residues. The CDR3 DNA reads as TGTGCCAGCAGCCAAGAACAAGGCGCCCCCCCAGATACGCAGTATTTT. Protein sequence: CASSQEQGAPPDTQYF. The full variable domain, in which reference TRBV14 and TRBJ2-3 provide the parts outside the CDR3, is EAGVTQFPSHSVIEKGQTVTLRCDPISGHDNLYWYRRVMGKEIKFLLHFVKESKQDESGMPNNRFLAERTGGTYSTLKVQPAELEDSGVYFCASSQEQGAPPDTQYFGPGTRLTVL.

A few counts support this clonotype. The chain links TRBV29-1 to TRBJ1-1, with TRBD1 matching 8 bases. After removal of 6 bases from V and 1 base from J, the junction contained 10 bases not matched to a gene. The CDR3 is 15 amino acids. CDR1 and CDR2 from the germline V gene are SQVTM and ANQGSEA. For the CDR3, the DNA is TGCAGCGTGGCAAAAGACAGGGGAACGAACACTGAAGCTTTCTTT. It is translated as CSVAKDRGTNTEAFF.

This clonotype was found a few times. The chain couples TRBV4-3 to TRBJ2-1; perhaps TRBD1 as D (6 bases). Germline CDR1 and CDR2: LGHNA and YSLEER. V was shortened by 3 bases and J by 8 bases, with 14 bases between the two germline ends. The CDR3 loop spans 14 amino acids. The CDR3 region has the DNA TGCGCCAGCAGCCACCTGGGACAAGGCTATGAGCAGTTCTTC. It is translated as CASSHLGQGYEQFF.

The CDR3 DNA reads TGCAGCGTGGATCGGGACAGCCCCATCTATGGCTACACCTTC. This translates into CSVDRDSPIYGYTF. V and J are TRBV29-1 and TRBJ1-2; 7 nucleotides line up with TRBD1. This CDR3 has 14 residues. V lost 6 bases to trimming and J lost 4 bases; unmatched junction nucleotides: 11. Germline values: CDR1 SQVTM, CDR2 ANQGSEA.

This clonotype has only a few counts. The gene calls are TRBV11-2 and TRBJ1-2; D is unclear. The CDR3 is 13 amino acids. The V gene lost 5 bases and the J gene lost 1 base, with 8 bases spanning the gap. The germline CDR1 and CDR2 sequences are SGHAT and FQNNGV. The CDR3, as DNA: TGTGCCAGCAGCCGCCCGCATAACTATGGCTACACCTTC. Encoded protein: CASSRPHNYGYTF.

The chain recombines TRBV7-2 with TRBJ2-7; 9 positions match TRBD2. In germline, CDR1 is SGHTA, CDR2 FQGNSA. This CDR3 comprises 17 residues. V shed 5 bases and J 0 bases; nucleotides not matched to a gene: 11. CDR3 nucleotides: TGTGCCAGCAGCCGCAGTAGCGGGGGCGATAGCTCCTACGAGCAGTACTTC. This sequence encodes CASSRSSGGDSSYEQYF.

The chain uses TRBV20-1 and TRBJ2-2; the D gene could be TRBD1 or TRBD2 (6 bases each). CDR3 size: 17 residues. The germline V gene encodes CDR1 DFQATT and CDR2 SNEGSKA (reference sequence). V was shortened by 3 bases and J by 4 bases, with 21 bases between the two germline ends. The CDR3 sequence is CSARETGWGASTGELFF. The CDR3 DNA sequence: TGCAGTGCTAGGGAAACCGGATGGGGGGCGAGCACCGGGGAGCTGTTTTTT.

This clonotype was counted a few times. CDR3 region: CASSLGGIRNQPQHF. The CDR3 DNA follows: TGTGCCAGCAGCTTAGGGGGGATCCGCAATCAGCCCCAGCATTTT. V is TRBV11-2 and J is TRBJ1-5, with D possibly TRBD1 on 5 matching bases. From germline, CDR1 is SGHAT and CDR2 FQNNGV. Deletions cut 1 base from V and 2 bases from J, with 9 bases between. This CDR3 is built from 15 residues.

The chain has TRBV3-1 and TRBJ1-2; D remains ambiguous. Germline CDR1 and CDR2: LGHDT and YNNKEL (reference sequence). Trimming removed 3 bases from V and 8 bases from J, with 16 bases in between. The CDR3 covers 14 residues. The CDR3 loop reads CASSHHSSNGGYTF. DNA of the CDR3: TGTGCCAGCAGCCACCACTCATCCAACGGCGGCTACACCTTC.

V and J are TRBV12-3 or TRBV12-4 and TRBJ1-2; 7 bases fit TRBD1. V shed 5 bases and J 1 base; nucleotides not matched to a gene: 7. The CDR3 extends over 15 amino acids. CDR3: CASSPAGTVNYGYTF. In DNA, the CDR3 is TGTGCCAGCAGTCCAGCCGGGACAGTTAACTATGGCTACACCTTC.

This clonotype has only one observation. The V and J genes are TRBV5-1 and TRBJ2-4; D might be TRBD1 (6 bases). This CDR3 is built from 20 residues. CDR1 is SGHRS, CDR2 YFSETQ, per germline. Trimming left V 0 bases short and J 0 bases short, with 22 bases between. Written as DNA, the CDR3 is TGCGCCAGCAGCTTGGGGGGTTTTAGGACAGATCGACTAGCCAAAAACATTCAGTACTTC. Translation gives CASSLGGFRTDRLAKNIQYF.

In this sample, this clonotype turned up a few times. CDR3 residues: CASSQLLDRRETQYF. CDR3 in DNA: TGCGCCAGCAGCCAATTACTGGACCGCCGAGAGACCCAGTACTTC. The chain couples TRBV4-3 to TRBJ2-5; no definite D call. Trimming cost V 2 bases and J 4 bases, with 14 bases left between them. CDR1 and CDR2 (germline): LGHNA, YSLEER. The CDR3 covers 15 residues.

This clonotype was seen a handful of times. The chain couples TRBV15 to TRBJ2-1; D may be TRBD2 (6 bases). The CDR3 extends over 18 amino acids. The V end was cut by 3 bases, the J end by 1 base, with 19 bases between. CDR1 and CDR2 (germline): LNHNV, YYDKDF (reference sequence). The CDR3 sequence is CATSSRGTWLNSYNEQFF. The CDR3 nucleotides read TGTGCCACCAGCAGTCGCGGGACGTGGCTGAATTCCTACAATGAGCAGTTCTTC.

The J gene is TRBJ2-1, the V gene TRBV29-1; D gene uncertain. Germline V CDR1 and CDR2: SQVTM, ANQGSEA. The CDR3 is 10 amino acids. V was pared by 3 bases and J by 14 bases, with 11 bases between. CDR3 coding DNA: TGCAGCGTTGAGGTATCTCTCGAGTTCTTC. This codes for CSVEVSLEFF.

Turning to this clonotype: A single base separates this from a much larger clone, so it may be a read error. The chain combines TRBV12-3 or TRBV12-4 with TRBJ2-5; no clear D. CDR3 size: 11 residues. V lost 6 bases and J lost 11, with 13 bases in between. CDR3 DNA sequence: TGTGCCAGCAGGGAGTGGAGTGAGCAGTACTTC. It specifies CASREWSEQYF.

The V gene is TRBV7-3, the J gene TRBJ2-1; D uncertain. Per germline, CDR1 SGHTA and CDR2 FQGTGA. The CDR3 runs 15 residues. Trimming shortened V by 5 bases and J by 3 bases, and 14 bases separated the two germline ends. The CDR3 DNA sequence: TGTGCCAGCAGCCGAGCGAGAGTTTTCTACAATGAGCAGTTCTTC. Amino acids: CASSRARVFYNEQFF.

The chain joins TRBV6-1 to TRBJ2-4; 9 nucleotides line up with TRBD1. Germline trimming cut 2 bases from V and 0 bases from J; bases unmatched to any gene: 5. This CDR3 is built from 17 residues. Germline V gene data show CDR1 as MNHNS and CDR2 as SASEGT. The CDR3 region has the DNA TGTGCCAGCAGTGAAAAAGGGACAGGGATAGCCAAAAACATTCAGTACTTC. It specifies CASSEKGTGIAKNIQYF.